This T cell receptor beta chain was obtained from a study of tissue T cells after allogeneic stem cell transplantation. Stated time point: mouse harvest day 7 after allogeneic transplant. Tail vein injection delivered 10^7 T-cell-depleted bone marrow cells and 10^6 splenic CD5+ T cells. Sequencing used immunoSEQ multiplex PCR; TCRdb keeps in-frame clones, though not all of them. The sample has about 7,500 clones; approximately 49% are singletons. The length of the CDR3 is 14 residues. CDR1 is SGHSA, CDR2 FRNQAP, per germline. V was shortened by 1 base and J by 3 bases, with 8 bases between the two germline ends. Regarding this clone: Its antigen is not identified. Gene labels here are mouse ones. The read finishes 1 residue shy of the CDR3 end, and the germline J gene is used to complete it.

Study-level results: TCR repertoires tracked anatomic similarity, regardless of disease or transplant status.

The sequence was obtained from a female BALB/c mouse given C57BL/6 T cells with graft-versus-host disease after an allogeneic hematopoietic cell transplant. V is TRBV16 and J is TRBJ2-5; D may be TRBD2 (5 bases). Sequencing was carried out using gut tissue. CDR3: CASSLVRTQDTQYF. The part of the CDR3 DNA that was read is TGTGCAAGCAGCTTAGTCCGGACTCAAGACACCCAGTAC.